Listed here are 3 T cell receptor beta chains from one sample, sequenced in a study of OX40 agonist ivuxolimab in advanced cancers. The library was produced with the immunoSEQ multiplex PCR assay. TCRdb mirrors the immuneACCESS table, restricted to in-frame sequences. Some clones are absent from its copies; in checked studies, under half trace to an unresolved V gene, and the reason for the others is unknown. The sample yields around 15,000 clones; 80% to 95% were counted once. The biggest ten clones account for roughly 7.2% of the sample. The sample here was CD4+ or CD8+ T cells sorted from blood, taken in a trial of the OX40 agonist ivuxolimab. These receptors originate from an adult with an advanced solid tumor such as melanoma, head and neck, liver or kidney cancer.

The chain links TRBV14 to TRBJ2-7, with D possibly TRBD2 on 6 matching bases. Germline-derived CDR1 and CDR2 are SGHDN and FVKESK. This CDR3 spans 16 amino acids. V shed 1 base and J shed 0 bases, with 13 bases lying between them. The CDR3 DNA reads as TGTGCCAGCAGCCAAGGGTGGGGACTCCTCTCCTACGAGCAGTACTTC. Protein sequence: CASSQGWGLLSYEQYF.

CDR3 amino acids: CASSFGNYEQYF. Here the CDR3 DNA reads TGTGCCAGCAGCTTTGGAAACTACGAGCAGTACTTC. The rearrangement uses TRBV7-9 and TRBJ2-7; no clear D gene. Germline V gene sequence: CDR1 SEHNR, CDR2 FQNEAQ (reference sequence). The CDR3 is 12 amino acids. Trimming removed 3 bases at V and 3 bases at J, with 6 bases between.

The chain couples TRBV28 to TRBJ1-2; TRBD1 aligns across 7 bases. Germline V CDR1 and CDR2: MDHEN, SYDVKM. The CDR3 runs 12 residues. V was clipped by 5 bases and J by 10 bases; unmatched bases: 7. CDR3 nucleotide sequence: TGTGCCAGCAGTGCCACCGGGACAGCCTACACCTTC. This encodes CASSATGTAYTF.